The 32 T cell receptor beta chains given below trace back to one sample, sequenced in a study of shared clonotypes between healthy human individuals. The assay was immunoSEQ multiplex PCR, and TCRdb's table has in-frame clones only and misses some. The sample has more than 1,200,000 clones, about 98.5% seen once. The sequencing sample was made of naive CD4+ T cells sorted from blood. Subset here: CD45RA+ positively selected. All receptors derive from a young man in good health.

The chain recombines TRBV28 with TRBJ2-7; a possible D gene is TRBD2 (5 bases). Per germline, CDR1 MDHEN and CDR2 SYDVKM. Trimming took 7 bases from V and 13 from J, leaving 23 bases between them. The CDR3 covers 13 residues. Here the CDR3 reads CASTLPGYSGVYF. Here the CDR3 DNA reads TGTGCCAGCACCCTGCCTGGCTACTCCGGGGTCTACTTC. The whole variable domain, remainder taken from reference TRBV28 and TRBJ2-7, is DVKVTQSSRYLVKRTGEKVFLECVQDMDHENMFWYRQDPGLGLRLIYFSYDVKMKEKGDIPEGYSVSREKKERFSLILESASTNQTSMYLCASTLPGYSGVYFGPGTRLTVT.

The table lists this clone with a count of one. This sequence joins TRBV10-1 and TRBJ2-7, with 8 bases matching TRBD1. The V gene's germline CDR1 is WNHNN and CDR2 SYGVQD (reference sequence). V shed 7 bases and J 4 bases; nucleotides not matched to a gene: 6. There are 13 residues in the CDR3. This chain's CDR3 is CASKGTGEYEQYF. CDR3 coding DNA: TGCGCCAGCAAGGGGACAGGCGAATACGAGCAGTACTTC.

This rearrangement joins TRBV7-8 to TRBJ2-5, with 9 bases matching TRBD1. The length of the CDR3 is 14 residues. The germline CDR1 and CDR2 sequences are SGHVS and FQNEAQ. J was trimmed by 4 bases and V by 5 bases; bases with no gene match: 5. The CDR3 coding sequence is TGTGCCAGCAGCAGGGGACAGGGCCCAGAGACCCAGTACTTC. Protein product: CASSRGQGPETQYF.

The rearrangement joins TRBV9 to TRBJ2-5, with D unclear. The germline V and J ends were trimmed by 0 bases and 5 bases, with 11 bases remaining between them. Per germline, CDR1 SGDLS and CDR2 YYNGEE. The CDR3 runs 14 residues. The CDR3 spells CASSVVGVGETQYF. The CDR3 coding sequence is TGTGCCAGCAGCGTAGTCGGAGTCGGGGAGACCCAGTACTTC.

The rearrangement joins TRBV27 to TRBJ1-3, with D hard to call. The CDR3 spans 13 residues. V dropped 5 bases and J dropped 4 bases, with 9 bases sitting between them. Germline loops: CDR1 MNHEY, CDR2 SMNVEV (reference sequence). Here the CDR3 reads CASSPLNGNTIYF. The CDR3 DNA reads TGTGCCAGCAGTCCCCTAAACGGAAACACCATATATTTT.

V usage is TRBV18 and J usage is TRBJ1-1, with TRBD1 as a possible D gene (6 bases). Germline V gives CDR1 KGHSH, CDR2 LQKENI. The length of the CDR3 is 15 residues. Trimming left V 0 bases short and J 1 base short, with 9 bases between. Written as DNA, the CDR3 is TGTGCCAGCTCACCACCTACAGGGCCGAACACTGAAGCTTTCTTT. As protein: CASSPPTGPNTEAFF.

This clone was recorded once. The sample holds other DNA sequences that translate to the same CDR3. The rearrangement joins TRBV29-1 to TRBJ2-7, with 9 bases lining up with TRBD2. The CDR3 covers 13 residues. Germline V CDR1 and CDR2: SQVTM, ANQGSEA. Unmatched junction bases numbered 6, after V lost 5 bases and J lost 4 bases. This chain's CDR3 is CSVSPGLAYEQYF. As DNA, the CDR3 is TGCAGCGTTTCTCCGGGACTAGCTTACGAGCAGTACTTC.

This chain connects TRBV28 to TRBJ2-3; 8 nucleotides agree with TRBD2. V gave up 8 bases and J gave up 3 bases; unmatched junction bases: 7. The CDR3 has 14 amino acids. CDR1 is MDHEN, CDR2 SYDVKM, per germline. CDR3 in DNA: TGTGCCAGCGGGACTAGAACGGCGACAGATACGCAGTATTTT. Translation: CASGTRTATDTQYF.

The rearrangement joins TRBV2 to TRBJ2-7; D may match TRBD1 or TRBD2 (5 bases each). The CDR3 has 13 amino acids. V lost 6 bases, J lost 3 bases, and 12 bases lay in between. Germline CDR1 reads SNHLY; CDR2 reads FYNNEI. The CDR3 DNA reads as TGTGCCAGCAGGTACCGGGGCGACTACGAGCAGTACTTC. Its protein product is CASRYRGDYEQYF.

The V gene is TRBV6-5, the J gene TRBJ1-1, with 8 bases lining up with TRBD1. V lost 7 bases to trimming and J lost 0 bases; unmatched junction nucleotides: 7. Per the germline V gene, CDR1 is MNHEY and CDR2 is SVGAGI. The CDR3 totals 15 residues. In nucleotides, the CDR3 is TGTGCCAGCACCCACAGGGGGTCTCTGAACACTGAAGCTTTCTTT. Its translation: CASTHRGSLNTEAFF.

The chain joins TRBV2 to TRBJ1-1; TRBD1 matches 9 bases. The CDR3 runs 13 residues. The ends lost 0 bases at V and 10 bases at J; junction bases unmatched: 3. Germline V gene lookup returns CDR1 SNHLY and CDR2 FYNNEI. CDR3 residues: CASSEAPTGGAFF. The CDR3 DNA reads TGTGCCAGCAGTGAAGCGCCGACAGGGGGAGCTTTCTTT.

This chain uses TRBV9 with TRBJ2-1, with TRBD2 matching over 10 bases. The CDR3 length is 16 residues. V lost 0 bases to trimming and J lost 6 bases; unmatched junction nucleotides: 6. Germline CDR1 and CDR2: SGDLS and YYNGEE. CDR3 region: CASSVGPSGRANEQFF. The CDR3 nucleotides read TGTGCCAGCAGCGTAGGTCCCAGCGGGAGGGCCAATGAGCAGTTCTTC.

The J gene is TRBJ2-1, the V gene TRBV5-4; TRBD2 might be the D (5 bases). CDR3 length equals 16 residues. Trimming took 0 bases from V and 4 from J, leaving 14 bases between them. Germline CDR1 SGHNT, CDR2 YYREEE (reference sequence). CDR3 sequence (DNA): TGTGCCAGCAGCTTGGACGGGAATCAAGGATACAATGAGCAGTTCTTC. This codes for CASSLDGNQGYNEQFF.

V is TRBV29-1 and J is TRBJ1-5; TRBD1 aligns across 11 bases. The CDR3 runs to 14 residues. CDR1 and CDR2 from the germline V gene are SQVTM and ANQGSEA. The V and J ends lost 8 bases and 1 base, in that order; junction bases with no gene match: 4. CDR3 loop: CSYRTGGSNQPQHF. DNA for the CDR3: TGCAGCTACCGGACAGGGGGCAGCAATCAGCCCCAGCATTTT.

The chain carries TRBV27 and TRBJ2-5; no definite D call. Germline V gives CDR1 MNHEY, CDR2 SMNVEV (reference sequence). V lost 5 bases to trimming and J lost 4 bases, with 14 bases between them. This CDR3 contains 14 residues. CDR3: CASSRPASPETQYF. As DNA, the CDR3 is TGTGCCAGCAGTCGTCCGGCCTCACCAGAGACCCAGTACTTC.

The CDR3 reads CASSRTGSYEQYF. Written as DNA, the CDR3 is TGTGCCAGCAGCCGGACAGGGTCCTACGAGCAGTACTTC. V usage is TRBV11-2 and J usage is TRBJ2-7, with 8 nucleotides matching TRBD1. With 5 bases clipped from V and 1 base from J, the junction kept 1 base outside the gene matches. There are 13 residues in the CDR3. From germline, CDR1 is SGHAT and CDR2 FQNNGV. The full variable domain, in which reference TRBV11-2 and TRBJ2-7 provide the parts outside the CDR3, is EAGVAQSPRYKIIEKRQSVAFWCNPISGHATLYWYQQILGQGPKLLIQFQNNGVVDDSQLPKDRFSAERLKGVDSTLKIQPAKLEDSAVYLCASSRTGSYEQYFGPGTRLTVT.

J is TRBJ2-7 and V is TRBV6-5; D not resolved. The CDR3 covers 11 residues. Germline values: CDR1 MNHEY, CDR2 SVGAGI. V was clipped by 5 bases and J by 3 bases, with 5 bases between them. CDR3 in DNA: TGTGCCAGCAGTACATTCTACGAGCAGTACTTC. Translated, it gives CASSTFYEQYF.

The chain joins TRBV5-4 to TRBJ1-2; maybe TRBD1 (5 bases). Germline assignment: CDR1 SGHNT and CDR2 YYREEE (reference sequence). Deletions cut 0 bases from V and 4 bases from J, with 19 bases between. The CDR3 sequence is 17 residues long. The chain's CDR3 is CASSLDGQGLRLYGYTF. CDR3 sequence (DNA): TGTGCCAGCAGCTTGGACGGCCAGGGACTCAGGCTCTATGGCTACACCTTC.

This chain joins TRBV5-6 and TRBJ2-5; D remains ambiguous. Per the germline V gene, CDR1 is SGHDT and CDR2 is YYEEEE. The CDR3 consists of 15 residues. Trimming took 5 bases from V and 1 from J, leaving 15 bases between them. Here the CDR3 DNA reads TGTGCCAGCAGTTTGACATTCGAGAGCCAAGAGACCCAGTACTTC. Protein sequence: CASSLTFESQETQYF.

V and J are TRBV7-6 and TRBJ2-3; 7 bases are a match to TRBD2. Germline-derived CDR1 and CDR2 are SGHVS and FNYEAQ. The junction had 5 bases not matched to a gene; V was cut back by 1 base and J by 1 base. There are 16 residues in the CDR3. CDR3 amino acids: CASSLVPAGGTDTQYF. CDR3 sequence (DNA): TGTGCCAGCAGCTTAGTCCCTGCGGGGGGCACAGATACGCAGTATTTT.

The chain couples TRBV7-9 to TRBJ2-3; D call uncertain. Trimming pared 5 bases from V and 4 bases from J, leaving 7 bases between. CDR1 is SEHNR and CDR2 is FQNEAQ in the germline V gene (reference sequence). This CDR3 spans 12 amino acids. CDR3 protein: CASSAASDTQYF. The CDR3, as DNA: TGTGCCAGCAGCGCAGCCTCAGATACGCAGTATTTT.

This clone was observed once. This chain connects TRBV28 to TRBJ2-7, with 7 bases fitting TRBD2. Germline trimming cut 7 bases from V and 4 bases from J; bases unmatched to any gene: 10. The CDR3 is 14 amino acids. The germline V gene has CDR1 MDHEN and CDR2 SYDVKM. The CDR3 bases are TGTGCCAGCATGGGCGGGCGGGAGTTTTACGAGCAGTACTTC. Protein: CASMGGREFYEQYF.

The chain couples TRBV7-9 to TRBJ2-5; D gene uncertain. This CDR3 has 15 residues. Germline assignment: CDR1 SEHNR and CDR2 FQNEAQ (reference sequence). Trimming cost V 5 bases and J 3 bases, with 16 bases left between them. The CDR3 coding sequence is TGTGCCAGCAGCCCTCGAGTTTTCGGTGAAGAGACCCAGTACTTC. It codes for CASSPRVFGEETQYF.

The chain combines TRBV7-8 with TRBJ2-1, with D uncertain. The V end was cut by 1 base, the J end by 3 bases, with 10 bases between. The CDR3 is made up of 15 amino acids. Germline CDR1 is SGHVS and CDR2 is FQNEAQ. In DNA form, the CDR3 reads TGTGCCAGCAGCTTAGGCTCCAGTTTCTACAATGAGCAGTTCTTC. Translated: CASSLGSSFYNEQFF.

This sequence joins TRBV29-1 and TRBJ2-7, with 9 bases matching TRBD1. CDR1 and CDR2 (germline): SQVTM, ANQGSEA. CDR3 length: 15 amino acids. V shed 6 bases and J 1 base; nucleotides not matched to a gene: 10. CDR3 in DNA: TGCAGCGTCCTGAGCTGGGACAGGGAATCCTACGAGCAGTACTTC. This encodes CSVLSWDRESYEQYF.

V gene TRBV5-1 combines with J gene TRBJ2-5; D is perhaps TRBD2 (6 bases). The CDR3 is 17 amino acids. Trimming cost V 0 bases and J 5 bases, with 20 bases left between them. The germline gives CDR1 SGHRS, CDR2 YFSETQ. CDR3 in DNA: TGCGCCAGCAGCTTGGCCGGGGGTCGTAAGTCACTCGAGACCCAGTACTTC. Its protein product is CASSLAGGRKSLETQYF. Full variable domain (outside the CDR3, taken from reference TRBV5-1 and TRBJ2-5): KAGVTQTPRYLIKTRGQQVTLSCSPISGHRSVSWYQQTPGQGLQFLFEYFSETQRNKGNFPGRFSGRQFSNSRSEMNVSTLELGDSALYLCASSLAGGRKSLETQYFGPGTRLLVL.

CDR3 loop: CASSSRWLAGSPPYEQYF. CDR3 nucleotide sequence: TGCGCCAGCAGCTCCCGGTGGCTAGCGGGGTCCCCCCCCTACGAGCAGTACTTC. V gene TRBV5-1 combines with J gene TRBJ2-7; TRBD2 matches at 9 bases. This CDR3 contains 18 residues. Per the germline V gene, CDR1 is SGHRS and CDR2 is YFSETQ. V was clipped by 3 bases and J by 2 bases; unmatched bases: 15.

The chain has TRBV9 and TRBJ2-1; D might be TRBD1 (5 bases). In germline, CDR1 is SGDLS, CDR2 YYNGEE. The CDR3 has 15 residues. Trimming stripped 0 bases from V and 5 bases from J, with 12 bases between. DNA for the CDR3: TGTGCCAGCAGCGTAGGCGGCGCAGGGCACAATGAGCAGTTCTTC. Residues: CASSVGGAGHNEQFF.

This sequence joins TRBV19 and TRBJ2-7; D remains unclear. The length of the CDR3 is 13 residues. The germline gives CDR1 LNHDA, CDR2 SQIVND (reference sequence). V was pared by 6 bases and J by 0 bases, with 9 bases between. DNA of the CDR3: TGTGCCAGTAGGCGGCAGGACTCCTACGAGCAGTACTTC. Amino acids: CASRRQDSYEQYF.

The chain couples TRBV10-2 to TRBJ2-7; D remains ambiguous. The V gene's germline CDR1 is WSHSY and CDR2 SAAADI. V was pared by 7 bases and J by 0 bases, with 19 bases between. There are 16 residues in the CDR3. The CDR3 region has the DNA TGCGCCAGCAAGGGTTTAATCGACTGGTACTCCTACGAGCAGTACTTC. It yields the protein CASKGLIDWYSYEQYF.

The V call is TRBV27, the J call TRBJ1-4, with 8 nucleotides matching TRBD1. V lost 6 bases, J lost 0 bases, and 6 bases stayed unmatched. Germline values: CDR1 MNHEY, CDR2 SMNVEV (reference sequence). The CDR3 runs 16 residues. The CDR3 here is CASRDRGGPTNEKLFF. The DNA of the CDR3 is TGTGCCAGCAGAGACAGGGGCGGACCAACTAATGAAAAACTGTTTTTT.

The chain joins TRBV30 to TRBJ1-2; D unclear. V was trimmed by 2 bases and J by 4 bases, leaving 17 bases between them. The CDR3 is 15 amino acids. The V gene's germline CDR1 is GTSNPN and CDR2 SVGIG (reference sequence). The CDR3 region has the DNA TGTGCCTGGAGTACGACCAGGAGAACAGTCTATGGCTACACCTTC. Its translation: CAWSTTRRTVYGYTF.